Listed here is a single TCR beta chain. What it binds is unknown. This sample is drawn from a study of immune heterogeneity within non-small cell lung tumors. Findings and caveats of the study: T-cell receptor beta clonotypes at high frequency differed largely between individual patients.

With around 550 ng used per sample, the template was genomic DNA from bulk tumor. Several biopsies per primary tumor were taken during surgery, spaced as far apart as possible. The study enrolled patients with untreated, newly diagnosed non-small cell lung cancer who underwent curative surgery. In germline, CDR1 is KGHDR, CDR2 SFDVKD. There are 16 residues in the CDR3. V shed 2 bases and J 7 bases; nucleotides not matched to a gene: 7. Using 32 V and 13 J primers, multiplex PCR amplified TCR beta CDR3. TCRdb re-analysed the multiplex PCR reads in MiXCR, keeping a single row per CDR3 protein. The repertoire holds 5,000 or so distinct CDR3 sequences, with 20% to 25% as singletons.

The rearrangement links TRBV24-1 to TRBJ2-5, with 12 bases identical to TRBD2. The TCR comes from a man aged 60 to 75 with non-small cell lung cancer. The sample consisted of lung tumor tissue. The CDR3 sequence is CATSDWRLAGAPTQYF. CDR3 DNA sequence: TGTGCCACCAGTGATTGGAGACTAGCGGGGGCTCCGACCCAGTACTTC.